The TCR beta chain described here comes from a study of blood T cell repertoires in COVID-19. Study-wide background: COVID-19 samples, acute and convalescent, were from the United States, Italy and Spain.

Germline trimming cut 5 bases from V and 6 bases from J; bases unmatched to any gene: 7. CDR1 SGHAT and CDR2 FQNNGV come from the germline V gene. This CDR3 comprises 15 residues. Per the original methods: Nucleated cell counts were estimated from reference gene primer amplification. Here immunoSEQ multiplex PCR was the method, and the copy in TCRdb shows in-frame clones only, minus some. Clone size and V and J calls were adopted from that table, with D and trimming inferred from the DNA. Seen here are roughly 70,000 clones, roughly 80% observed once, and the top ten hold 15% to 20%. This clonotype originated in an older man who had recovered from COVID-19. The specimen sequenced was peripheral blood. The chain has TRBV11-2 and TRBJ1-6; 7 bases match TRBD1. CDR3 sequence reads: CASSPHRGSNSPLHF. For the CDR3, the DNA is TGTGCCAGCAGCCCTCACAGGGGATCTAATTCACCCCTCCACTTT.